This T cell receptor beta chain was sequenced during a study of regulatory T cells in long-lasting Graves disease. Broader study findings: Gene preferences differed: TRBV28, TRBJ1-2, TRBJ2-5 in persistent cases. For persistent Graves' patients, TCR diversity was lower than for newly diagnosed ones.

V lost 5 bases, J lost 0 bases, and 11 bases lay in between. The germline gives CDR1 MDHEN, CDR2 SYDVKM. The CDR3 consists of 15 residues. This clonotype was recorded at least ten times. Its target is unknown. Time point here: newly diagnosed GD, antithyroid drugs for less than 3 months. TCR sequences were obtained from RNA taken from PBMCs. Assembly of TCR beta libraries relied on iRepertoire HTBI primers together with Arm-PCR of CDR3 regions. From the multiplex PCR reads, TCRdb called clonotypes with MiXCR, one entry per CDR3 protein. The table shows around 480,000 distinct CDR3 sequences, with 15% to 20% occurring only once. These data also featured in a second study, about T cells in Graves' hyperthyroidism and ophthalmopathy.

V is TRBV28 and J is TRBJ1-5; possible D gene TRBD1, 6 bases. The material was peripheral blood mononuclear cells (PBMCs), obtained at new diagnosis, from a patient treated with antithyroid drugs. The sequence was obtained from a man aged 40-49 years with Graves disease. The DNA of the CDR3 is TGTGCCAGCAGTAAACAGGGTTCTAGCAATCAGCCCCAGCATTTT. Amino acid sequence: CASSKQGSSNQPQHF. Full variable domain (missing parts from reference TRBV28 and TRBJ1-5): DVKVTQSSRYLVKRTGEKVFLECVQDMDHENMFWYRQDPGLGLRLIYFSYDVKMKEKGDIPEGYSVSREKKERFSLILESASTNQTSMYLCASSKQGSSNQPQHFGDGTRLSIL.